Following are 5 T cell receptor beta chains from one sample sequenced in a study of T cell repertoires in cytomegalovirus infection. TCRdb passed the reads through MiXCR, listing each CDR3 protein once. The sample holds 680,000 or so distinct CDR3 sequences, roughly 36% seen once. The source material was PBMCs. The receptors were sampled from a human donor in good health (CMV status not recorded). Some clones in this sample may be carry-over from other donors' samples.

There are a few counts of this clonotype. V usage is TRBV13 and J usage is TRBJ2-2; TRBD1 aligns across 8 bases. Trimming removed 3 bases from V and 5 bases from J; junction bases left unmatched: 11. This CDR3 is 17 amino acids long. Germline-derived CDR1 and CDR2 are PRHDT and FYEKMQ (reference sequence). CDR3 sequence reads: CASSFARTGLITGELFF. CDR3 sequence (DNA): TGTGCCAGCAGCTTCGCTCGGACAGGGCTTATAACCGGGGAGCTGTTTTTT. The full variable domain, in which reference TRBV13 and TRBJ2-2 provide the parts outside the CDR3, is AAGVIQSPRHLIKEKRETATLKCYPIPRHDTVYWYQQGPGQDPQFLISFYEKMQSDKGSIPDRFSAQQFSDYHSELNMSSLELGDSALYFCASSFARTGLITGELFFGEGSRLTVL.

V and J are TRBV4-1 and TRBJ2-3; D might be TRBD1 (5 bases). The ends were cut back, 8 bases at V and 5 bases at J, with 17 bases in the middle. The germline CDR1 and CDR2 sequences are MGHRA and YSYEKL. The CDR3 runs 14 residues. The CDR3 coding sequence is TGCGCCAGCGCGCATCCAGGGTTGGGAGATACGCAGTATTTT. It translates to CASAHPGLGDTQYF.

This clonotype was seen a few times. This rearrangement joins TRBV5-3 to TRBJ2-4; the D is unclear. TRBV5-3 is annotated as an ORF whose role is uncertain. Deletions cut 8 bases from V and 3 bases from J, with 18 bases between. The CDR3 totals 15 residues. The CDR3 DNA follows: TGTGCCAGCAGCCTTAGACCAAAGGTCAAAAACATTCAGTACTTC. It specifies CASSLRPKVKNIQYF.

This clonotype was recorded a few times. The V call is TRBV5-6, the J call TRBJ1-5; D perhaps matches TRBD1 (5 bases). Germline CDR1 is SGHDT and CDR2 is YYEEEE. The CDR3 has 16 amino acids. Trimming pared 3 bases from V and 0 bases from J, leaving 13 bases between. The DNA of the CDR3 is TGTGCCAGCAGCTCTTTGGGACTCAATAGCAATCAGCCCCAGCATTTT. As protein: CASSSLGLNSNQPQHF.

The chain couples TRBV6-5 to TRBJ2-7; a possible D gene is TRBD2 (5 bases). The CDR3 loop spans 15 amino acids. Trimming took off 0 bases at V and 4 bases at J, with 13 bases between the two ends. CDR1 and CDR2 from the germline V gene are MNHEY and SVGAGI. CDR3 protein: CASSYSRAGDYEQYF. In DNA form, the CDR3 reads TGTGCCAGCAGTTACTCGAGGGCCGGAGATTACGAGCAGTACTTC.